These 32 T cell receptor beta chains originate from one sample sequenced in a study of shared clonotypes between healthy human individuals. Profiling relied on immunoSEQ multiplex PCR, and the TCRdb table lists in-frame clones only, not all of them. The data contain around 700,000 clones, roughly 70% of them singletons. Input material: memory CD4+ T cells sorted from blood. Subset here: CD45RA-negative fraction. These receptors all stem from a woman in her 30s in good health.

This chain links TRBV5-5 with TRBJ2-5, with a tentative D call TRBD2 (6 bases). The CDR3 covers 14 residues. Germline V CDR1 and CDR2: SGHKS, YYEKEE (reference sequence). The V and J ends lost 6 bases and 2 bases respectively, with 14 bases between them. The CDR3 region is CASTTRREQETQYF. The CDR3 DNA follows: TGTGCCAGCACCACACGGCGGGAACAAGAGACCCAGTACTTC.

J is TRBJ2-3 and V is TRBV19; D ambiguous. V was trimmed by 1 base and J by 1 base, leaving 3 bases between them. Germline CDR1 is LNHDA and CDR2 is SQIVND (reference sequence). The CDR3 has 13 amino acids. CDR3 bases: TGTGCCAGTAGTATAGTGGGCACAGATACGCAGTATTTT. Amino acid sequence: CASSIVGTDTQYF.

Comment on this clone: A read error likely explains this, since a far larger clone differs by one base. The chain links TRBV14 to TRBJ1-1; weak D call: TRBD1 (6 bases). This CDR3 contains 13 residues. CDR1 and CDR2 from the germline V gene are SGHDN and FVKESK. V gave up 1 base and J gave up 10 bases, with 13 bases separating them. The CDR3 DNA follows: TGTGCCAGCAGCCAAGGGGACACAAGGAGAGCTTTCTTT. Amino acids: CASSQGDTRRAFF.

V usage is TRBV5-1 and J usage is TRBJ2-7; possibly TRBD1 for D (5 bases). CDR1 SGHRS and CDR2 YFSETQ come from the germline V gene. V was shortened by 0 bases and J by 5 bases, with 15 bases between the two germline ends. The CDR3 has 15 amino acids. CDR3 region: CASSLGQPGRHEQYF. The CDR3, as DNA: TGCGCCAGCAGCTTGGGACAGCCGGGTAGACACGAGCAGTACTTC. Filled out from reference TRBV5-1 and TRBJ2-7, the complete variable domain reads KAGVTQTPRYLIKTRGQQVTLSCSPISGHRSVSWYQQTPGQGLQFLFEYFSETQRNKGNFPGRFSGRQFSNSRSEMNVSTLELGDSALYLCASSLGQPGRHEQYFGPGTRLTVT.

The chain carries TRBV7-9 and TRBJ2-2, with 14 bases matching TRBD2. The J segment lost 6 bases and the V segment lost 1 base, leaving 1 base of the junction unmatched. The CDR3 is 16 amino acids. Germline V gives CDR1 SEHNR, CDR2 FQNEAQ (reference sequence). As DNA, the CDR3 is TGTGCCAGCAGCTTAGGACTAGCGGGAGGGCCCGGGGAGCTGTTTTTT. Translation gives CASSLGLAGGPGELFF.

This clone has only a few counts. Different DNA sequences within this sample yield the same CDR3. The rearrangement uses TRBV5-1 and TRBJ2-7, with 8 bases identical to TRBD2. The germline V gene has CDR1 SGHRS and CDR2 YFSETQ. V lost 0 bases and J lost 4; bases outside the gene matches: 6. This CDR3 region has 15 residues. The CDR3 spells CASSLDTSGVYEQYF. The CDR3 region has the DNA TGCGCCAGCAGCTTGGATACTAGCGGAGTTTACGAGCAGTACTTC.

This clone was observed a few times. The CDR3 DNA reads as TGTGCCAGCAGTGAAAGCAGGGGAATAAGCAATCAGCCCCAGCATTTT. This codes for CASSESRGISNQPQHF. The V and J genes are TRBV6-1 and TRBJ1-5; possible D gene TRBD1, 6 bases. The V and J ends lost 2 bases and 1 base respectively, with 12 bases between them. The CDR3 covers 16 residues. Germline V gene sequence: CDR1 MNHNS, CDR2 SASEGT.

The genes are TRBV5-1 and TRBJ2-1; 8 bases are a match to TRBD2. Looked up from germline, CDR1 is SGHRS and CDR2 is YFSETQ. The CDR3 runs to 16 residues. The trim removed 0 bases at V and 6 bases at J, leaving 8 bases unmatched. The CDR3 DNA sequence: TGCGCCAGCAGCTTGGCCCGAAGCGGGAGTACCAATGAGCAGTTCTTC. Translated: CASSLARSGSTNEQFF.

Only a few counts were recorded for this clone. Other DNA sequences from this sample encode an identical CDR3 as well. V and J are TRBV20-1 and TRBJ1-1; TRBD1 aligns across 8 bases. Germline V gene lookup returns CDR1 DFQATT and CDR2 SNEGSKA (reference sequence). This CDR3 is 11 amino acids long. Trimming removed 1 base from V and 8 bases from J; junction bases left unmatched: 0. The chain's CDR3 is CSARGDREAFF. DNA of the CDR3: TGCAGTGCTAGAGGGGACAGGGAAGCTTTCTTT.

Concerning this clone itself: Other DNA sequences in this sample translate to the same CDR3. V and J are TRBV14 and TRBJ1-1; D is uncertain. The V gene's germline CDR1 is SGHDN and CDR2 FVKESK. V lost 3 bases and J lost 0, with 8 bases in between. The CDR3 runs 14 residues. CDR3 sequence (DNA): TGTGCCAGCAGCCAGCCCGGCATGAACACTGAAGCTTTCTTT. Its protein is CASSQPGMNTEAFF.

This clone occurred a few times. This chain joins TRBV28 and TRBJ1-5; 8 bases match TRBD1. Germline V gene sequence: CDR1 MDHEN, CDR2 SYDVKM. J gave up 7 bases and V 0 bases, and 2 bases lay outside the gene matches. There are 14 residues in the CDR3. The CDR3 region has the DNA TGTGCCAGCAGTTTATGGACAGGGGAACAGCCCCAGCATTTT. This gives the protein CASSLWTGEQPQHF. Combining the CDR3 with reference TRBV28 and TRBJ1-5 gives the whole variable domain DVKVTQSSRYLVKRTGEKVFLECVQDMDHENMFWYRQDPGLGLRLIYFSYDVKMKEKGDIPEGYSVSREKKERFSLILESASTNQTSMYLCASSLWTGEQPQHFGDGTRLSIL.

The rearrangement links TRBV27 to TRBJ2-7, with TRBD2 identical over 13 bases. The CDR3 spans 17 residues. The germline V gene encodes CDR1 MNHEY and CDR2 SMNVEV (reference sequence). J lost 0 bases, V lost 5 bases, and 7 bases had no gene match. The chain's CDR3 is CASSVPGTSGTSYEQYF. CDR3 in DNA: TGTGCCAGCAGTGTCCCCGGGACTAGCGGGACCTCCTACGAGCAGTACTTC.

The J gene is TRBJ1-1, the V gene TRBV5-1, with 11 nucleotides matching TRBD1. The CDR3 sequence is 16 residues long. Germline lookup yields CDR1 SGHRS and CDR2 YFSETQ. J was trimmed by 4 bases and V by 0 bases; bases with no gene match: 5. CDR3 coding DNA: TGCGCCAGCAGCTTGGGGTCCGGGACAGGGGGCACTGAAGCTTTCTTT. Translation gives CASSLGSGTGGTEAFF.

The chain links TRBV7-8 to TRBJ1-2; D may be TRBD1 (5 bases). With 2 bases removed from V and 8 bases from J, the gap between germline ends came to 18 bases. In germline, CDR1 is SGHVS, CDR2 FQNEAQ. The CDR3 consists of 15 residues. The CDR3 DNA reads TGTGCCAGCAGCTTAACCGGCGGGACCTTTGGCGGCTACACCTTC. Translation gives CASSLTGGTFGGYTF.

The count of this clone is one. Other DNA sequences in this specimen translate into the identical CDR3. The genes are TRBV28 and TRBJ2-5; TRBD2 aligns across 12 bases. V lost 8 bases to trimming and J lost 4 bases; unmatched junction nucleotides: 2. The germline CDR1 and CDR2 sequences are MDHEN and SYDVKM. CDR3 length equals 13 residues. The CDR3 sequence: CASGGLAGETQYF. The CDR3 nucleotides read TGTGCCAGCGGGGGACTAGCGGGAGAGACCCAGTACTTC. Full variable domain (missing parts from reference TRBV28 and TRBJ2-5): DVKVTQSSRYLVKRTGEKVFLECVQDMDHENMFWYRQDPGLGLRLIYFSYDVKMKEKGDIPEGYSVSREKKERFSLILESASTNQTSMYLCASGGLAGETQYFGPGTRLLVL.

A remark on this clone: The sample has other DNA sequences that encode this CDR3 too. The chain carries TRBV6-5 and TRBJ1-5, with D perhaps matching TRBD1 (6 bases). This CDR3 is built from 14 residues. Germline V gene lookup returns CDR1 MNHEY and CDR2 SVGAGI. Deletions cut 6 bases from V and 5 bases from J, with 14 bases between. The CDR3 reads CASSLGQTDQPQHF. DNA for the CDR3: TGTGCCAGCAGCCTAGGACAGACGGATCAGCCCCAGCATTTT.

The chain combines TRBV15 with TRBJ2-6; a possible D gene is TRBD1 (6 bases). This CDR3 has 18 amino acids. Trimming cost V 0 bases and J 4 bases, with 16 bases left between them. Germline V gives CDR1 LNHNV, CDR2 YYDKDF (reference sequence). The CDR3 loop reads CATSRDLTQGAGANVLTF. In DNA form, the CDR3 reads TGTGCCACCAGCAGAGACCTCACACAGGGTGCCGGGGCCAACGTCCTGACTTTC.

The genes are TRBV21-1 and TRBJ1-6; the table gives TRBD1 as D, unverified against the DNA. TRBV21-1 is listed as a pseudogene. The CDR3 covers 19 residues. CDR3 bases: TGTGCCAGCAGCAAACTCGTAACAGGTTATTTCACCTATAATTCACCCCTCCACTTT. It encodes CASSKLVTGYFTYNSPLHF.

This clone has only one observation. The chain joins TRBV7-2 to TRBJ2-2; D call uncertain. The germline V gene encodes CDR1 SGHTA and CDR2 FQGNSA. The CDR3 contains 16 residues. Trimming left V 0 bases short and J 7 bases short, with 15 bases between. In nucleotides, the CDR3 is TGTGCCAGCAGCTTAGCAATGGTTTTCTGGGGCGGGGAGCTGTTTTTT. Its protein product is CASSLAMVFWGGELFF.

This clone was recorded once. The CDR3 sequence: CASSQDKSRGLAGGYEQYF. As DNA, the CDR3 is TGCGCCAGCAGCCAAGATAAGTCCCGGGGACTAGCGGGAGGTTACGAGCAGTACTTC. The rearrangement joins TRBV4-1 to TRBJ2-7; 15 bases map to TRBD2. J lost 4 bases, V lost 0 bases, and 10 bases had no gene match. Germline V CDR1 and CDR2: MGHRA, YSYEKL. The CDR3 loop spans 19 amino acids.

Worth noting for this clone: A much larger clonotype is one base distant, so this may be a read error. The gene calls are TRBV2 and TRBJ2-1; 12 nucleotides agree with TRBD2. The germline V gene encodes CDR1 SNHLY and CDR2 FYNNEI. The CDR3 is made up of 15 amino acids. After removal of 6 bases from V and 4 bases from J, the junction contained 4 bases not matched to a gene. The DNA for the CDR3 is TGTGCCAGCAGCCAGACTAGCGGGAGTTACAATGAGCAGTTCTTC. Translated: CASSQTSGSYNEQFF.

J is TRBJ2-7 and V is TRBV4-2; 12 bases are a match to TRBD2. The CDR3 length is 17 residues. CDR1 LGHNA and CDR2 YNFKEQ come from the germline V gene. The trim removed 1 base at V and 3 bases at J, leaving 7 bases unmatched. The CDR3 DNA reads TGTGCCAGCAGCCAAGTTTCTAGCGGGAGGGCTGACTACGAGCAGTACTTC. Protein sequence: CASSQVSSGRADYEQYF.

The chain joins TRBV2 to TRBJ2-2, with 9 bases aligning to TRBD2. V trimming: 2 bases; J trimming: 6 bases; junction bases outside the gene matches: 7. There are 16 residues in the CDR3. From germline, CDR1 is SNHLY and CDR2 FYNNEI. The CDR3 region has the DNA TGTGCCAGCAGTGAATGGGGGCTAGCGGGATCCGGGGAGCTGTTTTTT. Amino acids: CASSEWGLAGSGELFF.

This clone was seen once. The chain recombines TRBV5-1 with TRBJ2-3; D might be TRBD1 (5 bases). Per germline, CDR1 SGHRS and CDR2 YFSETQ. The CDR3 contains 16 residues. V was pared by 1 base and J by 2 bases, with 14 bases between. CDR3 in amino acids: CASSLRQSAYTDTQYF. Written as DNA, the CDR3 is TGCGCCAGCAGCTTGAGACAGTCAGCATACACAGATACGCAGTATTTT.

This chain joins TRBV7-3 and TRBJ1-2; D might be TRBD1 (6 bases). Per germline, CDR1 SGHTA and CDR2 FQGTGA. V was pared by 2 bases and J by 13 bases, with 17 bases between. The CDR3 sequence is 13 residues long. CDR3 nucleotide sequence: TGTGCCAGCAGCTTATCAAGGACAGATTACCCCACCTTC. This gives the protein CASSLSRTDYPTF.

CDR3 nucleotide sequence: TGTGCCAGCAGTGGAGGAGGTGGAATTGCTAACTATGGCTACACCTTC. Translated, it gives CASSGGGGIANYGYTF. V usage is TRBV28 and J usage is TRBJ1-2; no clear D gene. The germline V gene encodes CDR1 MDHEN and CDR2 SYDVKM. CDR3 size: 16 residues. The germline V and J ends were trimmed by 5 bases and 0 bases, with 16 bases remaining between them.

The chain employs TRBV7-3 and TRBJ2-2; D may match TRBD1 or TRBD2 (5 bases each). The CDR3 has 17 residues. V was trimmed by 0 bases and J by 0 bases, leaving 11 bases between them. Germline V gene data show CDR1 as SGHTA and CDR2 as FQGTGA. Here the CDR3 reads CASSLTRDGSNTGELFF. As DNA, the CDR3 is TGTGCCAGCAGCTTAACAAGGGACGGATCGAACACCGGGGAGCTGTTTTTT. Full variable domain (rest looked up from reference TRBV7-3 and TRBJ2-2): GAGVSQTPSNKVTEKGKYVELRCDPISGHTALYWYRQSLGQGPEFLIYFQGTGAADDSGLPNDRFFAVRPEGSVSTLKIQRTERGDSAVYLCASSLTRDGSNTGELFFGEGSRLTVL.

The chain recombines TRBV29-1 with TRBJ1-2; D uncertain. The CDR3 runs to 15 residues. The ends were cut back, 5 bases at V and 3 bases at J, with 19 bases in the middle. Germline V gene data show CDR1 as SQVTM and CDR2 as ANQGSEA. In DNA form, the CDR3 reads TGCAGCGTTAGCCTCCTTCACCAATCTGACTATGGCTACACCTTC. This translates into CSVSLLHQSDYGYTF.

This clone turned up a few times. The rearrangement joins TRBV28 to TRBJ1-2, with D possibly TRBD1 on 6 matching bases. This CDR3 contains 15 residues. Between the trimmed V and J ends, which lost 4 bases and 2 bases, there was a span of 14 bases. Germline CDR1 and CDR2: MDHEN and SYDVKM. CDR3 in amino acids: CASSSLTGLNYGYTF. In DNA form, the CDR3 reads TGTGCCAGCAGTTCTCTGACAGGTTTGAACTATGGCTACACCTTC.

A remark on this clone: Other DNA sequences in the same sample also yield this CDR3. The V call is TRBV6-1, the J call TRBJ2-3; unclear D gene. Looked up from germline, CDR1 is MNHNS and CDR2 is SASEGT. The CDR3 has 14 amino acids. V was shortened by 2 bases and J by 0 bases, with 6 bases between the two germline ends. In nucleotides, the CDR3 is TGTGCCAGCAGTGAAAGGAGCAGCACAGATACGCAGTATTTT. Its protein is CASSERSSTDTQYF.

CDR3 amino acids: CAWSPGQANEKLFF. CDR3 DNA: TGTGCCTGGAGCCCGGGACAGGCTAATGAAAAACTGTTTTTT. The V call is TRBV30, the J call TRBJ1-4, with TRBD1 matching 8 bases. V shed 3 bases and J 3 bases; nucleotides not matched to a gene: 3. The germline CDR1 and CDR2 sequences are GTSNPN and SVGIG (reference sequence). This CDR3 comprises 14 residues.

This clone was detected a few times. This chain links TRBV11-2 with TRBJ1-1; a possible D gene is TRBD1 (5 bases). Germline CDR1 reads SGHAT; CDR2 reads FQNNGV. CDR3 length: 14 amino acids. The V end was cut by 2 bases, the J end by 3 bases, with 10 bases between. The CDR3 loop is CASSLQGPDTEAFF. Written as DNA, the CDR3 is TGTGCCAGCAGCTTACAGGGTCCGGACACTGAAGCTTTCTTT.